Listed below are T cell receptor beta chains from one sample, sequenced in a study of blood T cell repertoires in COVID-19. The assay was immunoSEQ multiplex PCR, and TCRdb's table has in-frame clones only and misses some. Here the sample spans 150,000 or so clones, 65% to 90% being singletons. Sequencing was carried out using PBMCs or T cells enriched from blood (not recorded which). All receptors derive from a man aged 50 to 60 who had recovered from COVID-19. Both conserved end residues are part of each CDR3. D genes are given only for firm matches. A row's size may be missing; if present it is once, few, many or a size class.

size	D	J	V	CDR3	DNA
-	-	TRBJ2-2	TRBV9	CASSARTVNTGELFF	TGTGCCAGCAGCGCCCGGACAGTGAACACCGGGGAGCTGTTTTTT
-	-	TRBJ2-3	TRBV7-9	CASSLGGGGKDTQYF	TGTGCCAGCAGCTTAGGCGGGGGCGGGAAAGATACGCAGTATTTT
many	-	TRBJ1-1	TRBV7-8	CASSFRVGARTEAFF	TGTGCCAGCAGTTTCCGGGTAGGGGCAAGAACTGAAGCTTTCTTT
-	-	TRBJ2-2	TRBV12-2	CASRHPPYYSGGAHTGELFF	TGTGCAAGTCGCCACCCCCCGTACTATTCTGGCGGGGCGCACACCGGGGAGCTGTTTTTT
-	TRBD1	TRBJ2-2	TRBV5-6	CASSLWGGQGTNTGELFF	TGTGCCAGCAGCTTGTGGGGTGGACAGGGAACGAACACCGGGGAGCTGTTTTTT
-	-	TRBJ2-7	TRBV5-1	CASSLEVGVPYEQYF	TGCGCCAGCAGCTTGGAAGTCGGGGTCCCCTACGAGCAGTACTTC
-	TRBD2	TRBJ2-1	TRBV6-4	CASRPSAGGPYNEQFF	TGTGCCAGCAGACCCTCGGCGGGGGGGCCGTACAATGAGCAGTTCTTC
once	TRBD1	TRBJ2-1	TRBV10-3	CAIRQGVDEQFF	TGTGCCATCAGGCAGGGGGTCGATGAGCAGTTCTTC
-	TRBD1	TRBJ2-2	TRBV4-1	CASSHRDRNTGELFF	TGCGCCAGCAGCCACAGGGACAGGAACACCGGGGAGCTGTTTTTT
once	-	TRBJ1-2	TRBV29-1	CSVEDRGFYGYTF	TGCAGCGTTGAAGACAGGGGATTCTATGGCTACACCTTC
-	-	TRBJ2-4	TRBV18	CASSSRQVPSAGNIQYF	TGTGCCAGCTCATCCCGACAGGTCCCATCAGCGGGGAACATTCAGTACTTC
-	-	TRBJ1-5	TRBV4-1	CASSQGDRSNQPQHF	TGCGCCAGCAGCCAAGGAGACAGGAGCAATCAGCCCCAGCATTTT
-	-	TRBJ1-2	TRBV12-3/TRBV12-4	CASSIDRFYGYTF	TGTGCCAGCAGCATAGACAGGTTCTATGGCTACACCTTC
-	TRBD1	TRBJ2-3	TRBV24-1	CATSDSHPPDREATDTQYF	TGTGCCACCAGTGATTCTCACCCGCCTGACAGGGAAGCCACAGATACGCAGTATTTT
many	-	TRBJ1-4	TRBV18	CASSPPGGAGGGEKLFF	TGTGCCAGCTCACCCCCGGGGGGTGCAGGTGGAGGTGAAAAACTGTTTTTT
-	-	TRBJ2-3	TRBV5-4	CASSLDFGRLTDTQYF	TGTGCCAGCAGCTTGGACTTCGGCAGACTGACAGATACGCAGTATTTT
-	TRBD1	TRBJ2-3	TRBV5-6	CASSFGIGQGAVDTQYF	TGTGCCAGCAGCTTTGGGATCGGACAGGGGGCGGTAGATACGCAGTATTTT
-	TRBD2	TRBJ2-1	TRBV30	CAWRAGGPYNEQFF	TGTGCCTGGCGGGCGGGGGGCCCCTACAATGAGCAGTTCTTC
-	TRBD1	TRBJ1-4	TRBV6-6	CASSYKDRENEKLFF	TGTGCCAGCAGTTACAAGGACAGGGAAAATGAAAAACTGTTTTTT
-	-	TRBJ1-1	TRBV20-1	CSASPRTEAFF	TGCAGTGCTAGTCCGCGGACTGAAGCTTTCTTT
few	-	TRBJ2-2	TRBV18	CASSLNGGENTGELFF	TGTGCCAGCTCACTAAACGGGGGAGAGAACACCGGGGAGCTGTTTTTT
-	TRBD2	TRBJ2-2	TRBV5-1	CASSPGREAGELFF	TGCGCCAGCAGCCCTGGACGGGAGGCCGGGGAGCTGTTTTTT
-	TRBD2	TRBJ2-1	TRBV4-2	CASSLLAGGNNEQFF	TGTGCCAGCAGCCTACTAGCGGGGGGGAACAATGAGCAGTTCTTC
once	TRBD2	TRBJ2-5	TRBV14	CASSQATGLAVQRYF	TGTGCCAGCAGCCAAGCCACGGGACTAGCGGTTCAACGGTACTTC
-	-	TRBJ1-3	TRBV12-3/TRBV12-4	CASSSLGNTIYF	TGTGCCAGCAGTTCCCTTGGAAACACCATATATTTT
-	-	TRBJ1-4	TRBV30	CAWSVALSGKLFF	TGTGCCTGGAGTGTAGCCCTCTCGGGAAAACTGTTTTTT
-	-	TRBJ2-2	TRBV10-1	CASSGAGELFF	TGCGCCAGCAGTGGAGCCGGGGAGCTGTTTTTT
-	TRBD1	TRBJ1-4	TRBV28	CASSQSTGGGDEKLFF	TGTGCCAGCAGTCAGTCGACAGGGGGCGGCGACGAAAAACTGTTTTTT
-	-	TRBJ1-2	TRBV28	CASKVRAGYYGYTF	TGTGCCAGCAAAGTCAGGGCAGGCTACTATGGCTACACCTTC
-	TRBD1	TRBJ1-6	TRBV5-1	CASSAGTENSPLHF	TGCGCCAGCAGCGCCGGGACAGAGAATTCACCCCTCCACTTT
-	-	TRBJ1-2	TRBV18	CASSLNREVYGYTF	TGTGCCAGCTCGTTAAACAGGGAAGTCTATGGCTACACCTTC
-	TRBD1	TRBJ1-2	TRBV7-8	CASSSRDRGANYGYTF	TGTGCCAGCAGCTCCCGGGACAGGGGAGCCAACTATGGCTACACCTTC
-	-	TRBJ2-1	TRBV2	CASSPRTVNNEQFF	TGTGCCAGCAGTCCCCGGACAGTCAACAATGAGCAGTTCTTC
-	TRBD1	TRBJ2-3	TRBV20-1	CSASGGQGFADTQYF	TGCAGTGCTAGTGGGGGACAGGGATTCGCAGATACACAGTATTTT
-	-	TRBJ2-3	TRBV7-6	CASSSPPGLRTDTQYF	TGTGCCAGCAGCTCCCCCCCGGGGTTGAGGACAGATACGCAGTATTTT
-	TRBD1	TRBJ2-6	TRBV6-1	CASSGTGGFPANVLTF	TGTGCCAGCAGTGGGACAGGCGGTTTCCCAGCCAACGTCCTGACTTTC
-	-	TRBJ2-2	TRBV7-9	CASSSRVRVPGELFF	TGTGCCAGCAGCTCCCGTGTCAGGGTCCCCGGGGAGCTGTTTTTT
-	TRBD1	TRBJ2-2	TRBV19	CASSIGPGGNTGELFF	TGTGCCAGTAGTATCGGCCCAGGGGGTAACACCGGGGAGCTGTTTTTT
once	-	TRBJ2-7	TRBV7-8	CASSPKISSAYGYEQYF	TGTGCCAGCAGCCCGAAAATCTCTAGCGCTTACGGCTACGAGCAGTACTTC
-	TRBD2	TRBJ2-5	TRBV2	CASSEGLAGVETQYF	TGTGCCAGCAGTGAAGGACTAGCGGGGGTGGAGACCCAGTACTTC
once	TRBD1	TRBJ2-3	TRBV7-3	CASSLAPRGPTDTQYF	TGTGCCAGCAGCTTAGCCCCAAGGGGGCCGACAGATACGCAGTATTTT
-	-	TRBJ1-1	TRBV19	CASTSHRVGTEAFF	TGTGCCAGTACCAGTCACAGGGTTGGGACTGAAGCTTTCTTT